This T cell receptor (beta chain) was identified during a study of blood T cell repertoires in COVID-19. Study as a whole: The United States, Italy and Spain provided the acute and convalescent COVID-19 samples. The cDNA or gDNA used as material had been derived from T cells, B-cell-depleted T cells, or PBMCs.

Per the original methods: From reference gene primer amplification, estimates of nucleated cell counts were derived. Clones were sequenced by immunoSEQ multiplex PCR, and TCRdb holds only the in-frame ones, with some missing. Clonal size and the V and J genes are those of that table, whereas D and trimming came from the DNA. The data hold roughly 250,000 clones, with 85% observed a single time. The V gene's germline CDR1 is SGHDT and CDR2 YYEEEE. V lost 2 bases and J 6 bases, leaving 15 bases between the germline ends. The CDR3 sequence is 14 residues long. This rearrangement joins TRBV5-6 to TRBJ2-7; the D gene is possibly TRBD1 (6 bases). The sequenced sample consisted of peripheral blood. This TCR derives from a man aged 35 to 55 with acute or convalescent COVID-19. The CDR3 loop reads CASSFRGITGEQYF. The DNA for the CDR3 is TGTGCCAGCAGCTTCAGGGGAATAACAGGCGAGCAGTACTTC.